Listed below are T cell receptor beta chains from one sample, sequenced in a study of blood T cell repertoires in COVID-19. Clones were sequenced by immunoSEQ multiplex PCR, and TCRdb holds only the in-frame ones, with some missing. The data contain more than 150,000 clones, 82% of them seen just once; the ten biggest clones take up under 5.5%. The sequenced sample was peripheral blood. Source of these receptors: a woman between 25 and 40 years old with acute or convalescent COVID-19. CDR3s include the opening cysteine and the closing phenylalanine or tryptophan. A D gene is named only where the DNA matches it firmly. Clone size is stated in some rows and not others, as once, few, many or a class when expanded.

d_call j_call cdr3_length v_call clone_size cdr3_nt cdr3_aa
NA TRBJ1-1 15 TRBV5-1 NA TGCGCCAGCAGCTTGGCCGGTGGCGGGAACACTGAAGCTTTCTTT CASSLAGGGNTEAFF
NA TRBJ1-1 16 TRBV7-3 NA TGTGCCAGCAGCTTAAGAGCGGGCGCAGGGAACACTGAAGCTTTCTTT CASSLRAGAGNTEAFF
NA TRBJ1-4 14 TRBV19 NA TGTGCCAGTAGTATAGACAGGGCCCGTGAAAAACTGTTTTTT CASSIDRAREKLFF
TRBD2 TRBJ2-3 15 TRBV6-2/TRBV6-3 NA TGTGCCAGCAGTTACCCTAGCGGGAACACAGATACGCAGTATTTT CASSYPSGNTDTQYF
NA TRBJ2-1 15 TRBV4-3 NA TGCGCCAGCAGCCGCGTCACAGGTGCCCCCAATGAGCAGTTCTTC CASSRVTGAPNEQFF
NA TRBJ1-4 12 TRBV13 NA TGTGCCAGCTCCTCGTTTAATGAAAAACTGTTTTTT CASSSFNEKLFF
TRBD1 TRBJ2-1 16 TRBV19 NA TGTGCCAGCCGATCCGGGACAGGGGATTACTACAATGAGCAGTTCTTC CASRSGTGDYYNEQFF
NA TRBJ2-7 11 TRBV13 NA TGTGCCAGCAGCATAACCTACGAGCAGTACTTC CASSITYEQYF
TRBD2 TRBJ2-7 14 TRBV6-5 NA TGTGCCAGCAGTCGGGGGGATTTCCCCTACGAGCAGTACTTC CASSRGDFPYEQYF
TRBD2 TRBJ2-1 17 TRBV4-2 NA TGTGCCAGCAGCCAAGACCCGGGACTAGGTATAAGCAATGAGCAGTTCTTC CASSQDPGLGISNEQFF
NA TRBJ1-1 13 TRBV30 once TGTGCCGGCAAGGCCTCTCGGGGCACTGAAGCTTTCTTT CAGKASRGTEAFF
NA TRBJ1-2 15 TRBV5-1 NA TGCGCCAGCAGCGCTGGGGGGGTTCAGAACTATGGCTACACCTTC CASSAGGVQNYGYTF
TRBD1 TRBJ1-1 15 TRBV9 NA TGTGCCAGCAGCGTAGGTCAGGGGGCAATGACTGAAGCTTTCTTT CASSVGQGAMTEAFF
TRBD2 TRBJ2-2 16 TRBV19 once TGTGCCAGTAGTAACAGACTAGCGGGAGACACCGGGGAGCTGTTTTTT CASSNRLAGDTGELFF
NA TRBJ1-2 11 TRBV15 NA TGTGCCACCAGCATCAGGGATGGCTACACCTTC CATSIRDGYTF
TRBD1 TRBJ1-2 17 TRBV30 once TGTGCCTGGACTCGGGCACCAACAACAGGGGGTTCCGTTGGCTACACCTTC CAWTRAPTTGGSVGYTF
TRBD2 TRBJ2-4 17 TRBV10-3 NA TGTGCCATCAGTGAGTCGGCGGGGGGACCACCTAAAAACATTCAGTACTTC CAISESAGGPPKNIQYF
NA TRBJ1-3 16 TRBV13 NA TGTGCCAGCAGCTTAAGCCGCAGGGACTCTGGAAACACCATATATTTT CASSLSRRDSGNTIYF
TRBD2 TRBJ2-3 18 TRBV7-9 NA TGTGCCAGCAGCTTGCTCGGGACTAGCGGGGGGTTCACAGATACGCAGTATTTT CASSLLGTSGGFTDTQYF
NA TRBJ1-4 13 TRBV30 NA TGTGCCTGGAACTTTCCAGGGAATGAAAAACTGTTTTTT CAWNFPGNEKLFF
NA TRBJ1-2 14 TRBV7-2 NA TGTGCCAGCAGCCCCCGGAGGGATTTATATGGCTACACCTTC CASSPRRDLYGYTF
NA TRBJ2-7 14 TRBV5-1 NA TGCGCCAGCAGCCCGGGATCCAGCTCCTACGAGCAGTACTTC CASSPGSSSYEQYF
NA TRBJ2-1 11 TRBV11-2 NA TGTGCCAGCAGCTTATTAGAGGAGCAGTTCTTC CASSLLEEQFF
TRBD1 TRBJ2-7 14 TRBV28 few TGTGCCAGCGGGTCCCGCAGGGGGAAATACGAGCAGTACTTC CASGSRRGKYEQYF
TRBD2 TRBJ2-3 17 TRBV9 NA TGTGCCAGCAGCGTAGGACTAGCGGGACCTTTCACAGATACGCAGTATTTT CASSVGLAGPFTDTQYF
NA TRBJ2-1 14 TRBV6-5 NA TGTGCCAGCAGTTACAGTCGGGTGTACAATGAGCAGTTCTTC CASSYSRVYNEQFF